One sample yielded the 16 T cell receptor beta chains listed below, sequenced in a study of CD4 T cells in relation to SARS-CoV-2 and coronaviruses. This table comes from immunoSEQ multiplex PCR, and its TCRdb copy is limited to in-frame clones, with some not included. The table includes 37,000 or so clones, 70% to 90% detected once. The sequencing sample was made of memory CD4+ T cells from PBMCs. These receptors all stem from an adult with COVID-19.

J is TRBJ1-6 and V is TRBV28, with D tentatively TRBD1 (5 bases). Deletions cut 5 bases from V and 7 bases from J, with 18 bases between. The CDR3 consists of 16 residues. CDR1 is MDHEN and CDR2 is SYDVKM in the germline V gene. For the CDR3, the DNA is TGTGCCAGCAGTCCCGCGTGGCAGGGAAAGAATTCACCCCTCCACTTT. Encoded protein: CASSPAWQGKNSPLHF.

The J gene is TRBJ2-1, the V gene TRBV6-5, with 8 bases that match TRBD1. There are 14 residues in the CDR3. Germline V gene data show CDR1 as MNHEY and CDR2 as SVGAGI. Trimming took 7 bases from V and 1 from J; bases not matched to a gene: 3. DNA for the CDR3: TGTGCCAGCACTCGGACAGGGTCCTACAATGAGCAGTTCTTC. This translates into CASTRTGSYNEQFF.

This chain joins TRBV30 and TRBJ2-1, with a tentative D call TRBD2 (5 bases). V gave up 5 bases and J gave up 4 bases, with 12 bases separating them. This CDR3 spans 13 amino acids. Germline loops: CDR1 GTSNPN, CDR2 SVGIG (reference sequence). The CDR3 nucleotides read TGTGCCTGGGGCAGCGGAAGGTACAATGAGCAGTTCTTC. This gives the protein CAWGSGRYNEQFF.

This chain links TRBV5-6 with TRBJ2-3, with 12 positions matching TRBD2. The CDR3 covers 18 residues. Losses at the gene ends were 3 bases for V and 2 bases for J; bases not matched to a gene: 10. CDR1 is SGHDT, CDR2 YYEEEE, per germline. The DNA of the CDR3 is TGTGCCAGCAGCTACCTAGCGGGAGGGCCTAGCTACACAGATACGCAGTATTTT. This sequence encodes CASSYLAGGPSYTDTQYF. Full variable domain (remainder filled in from reference TRBV5-6 and TRBJ2-3): DAGVTQSPTHLIKTRGQQVTLRCSPKSGHDTVSWYQQALGQGPQFIFQYYEEEERQRGNFPDRFSGHQFPNYSSELNVNALLLGDSALYLCASSYLAGGPSYTDTQYFGPGTRLTVL.

The V call is TRBV6-5, the J call TRBJ1-2; TRBD1 matches at 9 bases. This CDR3 region has 13 residues. Germline V gene data show CDR1 as MNHEY and CDR2 as SVGAGI. V lost 7 bases to trimming and J lost 5 bases; unmatched junction nucleotides: 5. The CDR3 here is CASTRDREYGYTF. In DNA, the CDR3 is TGTGCCAGCACTCGGGACAGGGAGTATGGCTACACCTTC.

V gene TRBV7-8 combines with J gene TRBJ2-3; the D call may be TRBD1 or TRBD2 (6 bases each). With 1 base removed from V and 3 bases from J, the gap between germline ends came to 8 bases. This CDR3 has 14 residues. Per germline, CDR1 SGHVS and CDR2 FQNEAQ. The CDR3 reads CASSLEGGTDTQYF. CDR3 sequence (DNA): TGTGCCAGCAGCTTAGAAGGGGGGACAGATACGCAGTATTTT. Filled out from reference TRBV7-8 and TRBJ2-3, the complete variable domain reads GAGVSQSPRYKVAKRGQDVALRCDPISGHVSLFWYQQALGQGPEFLTYFQNEAQLDKSGLPSDRFFAERPEGSVSTLKIQRTQQEDSAVYLCASSLEGGTDTQYFGPGTRLTVL.

This clone was seen just once. The CDR3: CASRPRIWTSGTGELFF. In nucleotides, the CDR3 is TGCGCCAGCAGACCGAGGATCTGGACTAGCGGTACCGGGGAGCTGTTTTTT. The V call is TRBV10-2, the J call TRBJ2-2, with 10 bases that match TRBD2. The CDR3 extends over 17 amino acids. Germline CDR1 and CDR2: WSHSY and SAAADI. Unmatched junction bases numbered 12, after V lost 6 bases and J lost 5 bases.

V is TRBV3-1 (or the pseudogene TRBV3-2) and J is TRBJ2-1, with 9 bases matching TRBD1. J was trimmed by 6 bases and V by 3 bases; bases with no gene match: 3. The CDR3 covers 14 residues. CDR1 LGHDT and CDR2 YNNKEL come from the germline V gene (reference sequence). The CDR3 bases are TGTGCCAGCAGCCATGGGGACAGGGCCAATGAGCAGTTCTTC. Its translation: CASSHGDRANEQFF.

This rearrangement joins TRBV10-3 to TRBJ1-2; 7 bases line up with TRBD1. V lost 6 bases to trimming and J lost 8 bases; unmatched junction nucleotides: 6. The CDR3 runs to 12 residues. Germline V gene data show CDR1 as ENHRY and CDR2 as SYGVKD. The CDR3, as DNA: TGTGCCATCAGCCGGGACAGCGAAGGCTACACCTTC. It encodes CAISRDSEGYTF.

This clone has a handful of counts. The rearrangement links TRBV2 to TRBJ1-6, with a possible D match to TRBD1 (5 bases). The ends were cut back, 2 bases at V and 6 bases at J, with 5 bases in the middle. This CDR3 is built from 13 residues. CDR1 SNHLY and CDR2 FYNNEI come from the germline V gene. The CDR3 protein is CASSEQGNSPLHF. The CDR3 DNA follows: TGTGCCAGCAGTGAACAGGGTAATTCACCCCTCCACTTT.

The genes are TRBV3-1 (or the pseudogene TRBV3-2) and TRBJ1-5; D is undetermined. The CDR3 sequence is 14 residues long. The V end lost 2 bases, the J end lost 2 bases, and 7 bases lay between the germline ends. Germline V CDR1 and CDR2: LGHDT, YNNKEL (reference sequence). The chain's CDR3 is CASSQKGRNQPQHF. CDR3 in DNA: TGTGCCAGCAGCCAAAAAGGGCGCAATCAGCCCCAGCATTTT.

The gene calls are TRBV5-1 and TRBJ2-7; possibly TRBD2 for D (7 bases). Deletions cut 4 bases from V and 4 bases from J, with 18 bases between. The germline V gene encodes CDR1 SGHRS and CDR2 YFSETQ. The CDR3 is 15 residues long. DNA of the CDR3: TGCGCCAGCAGCACTGCGACGGGGGGCAGGTACGAGCAGTACTTC. Protein product: CASSTATGGRYEQYF.

The chain uses TRBV18 and TRBJ1-4; maybe TRBD1 (5 bases). The CDR3 loop spans 13 amino acids. V lost 6 bases, J lost 16 bases, and 21 bases lay in between. CDR1 KGHSH and CDR2 LQKENI come from the germline V gene. The chain's CDR3 is CASSLARDREEFF. DNA for the CDR3: TGTGCCAGCTCCCTAGCGCGGGACCGTGAAGAGTTTTTT.

The chain employs TRBV11-3 and TRBJ1-5; 9 nucleotides line up with TRBD1. The V gene's germline CDR1 is SGHNT and CDR2 YENEEA. There are 15 residues in the CDR3. V gave up 0 bases and J gave up 4 bases; unmatched junction bases: 1. In nucleotides, the CDR3 is TGTGCCAGCAGCTTAGAGACAGGGGGGAATCAGCCCCAGCATTTT. The encoded protein is CASSLETGGNQPQHF.

The V and J genes are TRBV29-1 and TRBJ2-7, with TRBD2 identical over 9 bases. This CDR3 comprises 15 residues. The V gene's germline CDR1 is SQVTM and CDR2 ANQGSEA. V dropped 1 base and J dropped 4; count of bases not matched to a gene: 8. The CDR3 sequence: CSVEGDGTSLYEQYF. The CDR3 DNA reads TGCAGCGTTGAAGGGGACGGGACTAGCCTTTACGAGCAGTACTTC.

This clone was recorded only once. The chain combines TRBV19 with TRBJ1-5; perhaps TRBD1 as D (6 bases). Per germline, CDR1 LNHDA and CDR2 SQIVND (reference sequence). Trimming pared 9 bases from V and 7 bases from J, leaving 16 bases between. This CDR3 region has 13 residues. CDR3 nucleotides: TGTGCCAGCTCGGACAGAAGTCGGCAGCCCCAGCATTTT. This gives the protein CASSDRSRQPQHF. Full variable domain (outside the CDR3, taken from reference TRBV19 and TRBJ1-5): DGGITQSPKYLFRKEGQNVTLSCEQNLNHDAMYWYRQDPGQGLRLIYYSQIVNDFQKGDIAEGYSVSREKKESFPLTVTSAQKNPTAFYLCASSDRSRQPQHFGDGTRLSIL.